This TCR beta chain appears in the sequencing data of a study of blood T cell repertoires in COVID-19. On the study more broadly: Italy, Spain and the United States were the sources of the convalescent and acute COVID-19 samples.

Participants' reported clinical history set cohort assignment. There are a few counts of this clone. Between the trimmed V and J ends, which lost 1 base and 7 bases, there was a span of 10 bases. The V gene's germline CDR1 is MNHEY and CDR2 SMNVEV (reference sequence). This CDR3 comprises 13 residues. Libraries were prepared by immunoSEQ multiplex PCR; TCRdb keeps only in-frame clonotypes and omits some of them. Seen here are about 280,000 clones, over 80% observed once, and the top ten hold roughly 4.3%. This clonotype was sampled from a woman under 40 with acute COVID-19. Sequences were obtained from PBMCs or T cells enriched from blood (not recorded which). The chain links TRBV27 to TRBJ2-5, with unresolved D. This chain's CDR3 is CASSLYSSGTQYF. In nucleotides, the CDR3 is TGTGCCAGCAGTTTATACTCGTCAGGGACCCAGTACTTC.